This T cell receptor (beta chain) was captured in a study of post-analysis software for immune sequencing data. Libraries were made from TCR beta cDNA, and they carried unique molecular identifiers. TCRdb fed the PCR reads into MiXCR, producing one record per CDR3 protein. The sample holds about 770,000 distinct CDR3 sequences, about half seen once. This clonotype was picked up a small number of times. Antigen: not known. Study findings and constraints: About five TRBV segments (TRBV5-6, TRBV5-1 and TRBV20-1 among them) occurred more frequently in patients than in controls.

V was clipped by 5 bases and J by 3 bases, with 14 bases between them. Germline CDR1 is SQVTM and CDR2 is ANQGSEA. The CDR3 totals 14 residues. The genes are TRBV29-1 and TRBJ2-1, with D unclear. This sequence originates from a girl aged 5-17 years with multiple sclerosis. The sample comprised blood. The CDR3 protein is CSVLWTENYNEQFF. The DNA for the CDR3 is TGCAGCGTTCTGTGGACGGAGAACTACAATGAGCAGTTCTTC.